Listed below are T cell receptor beta chains from one sample, sequenced in a study of CD8 T cells in ankylosing spondylitis. TCRdb re-called the 5' RACE reads with MiXCR, one entry per CDR3 protein. This table has 500,000 to 550,000 distinct CDR3 sequences, over 9.5% appearing once. The sequenced material came from blood, either unsorted or a sorted T cell fraction (not recorded which). These receptors were obtained from a male donor with ankylosing spondylitis. Each CDR3 is given with its conserved first and last residue. D genes are given only for firm matches. Rows may omit the clone size; those that give it use once, few, many or a size class.

v_call,clone_size,j_call,d_call,cdr3_nt,cdr3_aa
TRBV5-5,many,TRBJ2-3,.,TGTGCCAGCAGCTTTTTGGGGGTCGCAGATACGCAGTATTTT,CASSFLGVADTQYF
TRBV5-6,few,TRBJ2-5,TRBD2,TGTGCCAGCAGCTTTTCGAACGGACTAGCGGGGGAGACCCAGTACTTC,CASSFSNGLAGETQYF
TRBV10-1,.,TRBJ2-2,.,TGCGCCAGCAGGAGTAGCGCGAACACCGGGGAGCTGTTTTTT,CASRSSANTGELFF
TRBV25-1,.,TRBJ2-7,TRBD1,TGTGCCAGCAGTCGGACAGGGACCTTCTACGAGCAGTACTTC,CASSRTGTFYEQYF
TRBV19,few,TRBJ1-1,.,TGTGCCAGTAGTACCCTGATTTCCTCCACTGAAGCTTTCTTT,CASSTLISSTEAFF
TRBV2,many,TRBJ2-1,TRBD2,TGTGCCAGCAGTGAGGGGATAGCGGGAGGGCCTAATAGTGAGCAGTTCTTC,CASSEGIAGGPNSEQFF
TRBV10-3,many,TRBJ2-7,TRBD1,TGTGCCATCAGTGCGGCGGGACAGGGGACCTACGAGCAGTACTTC,CAISAAGQGTYEQYF
TRBV7-9,few,TRBJ2-3,TRBD1,TGTGCCAGCAGCATCGACAGGGGCAGCACAGATACGCAGTATTTT,CASSIDRGSTDTQYF
TRBV20-1,few,TRBJ2-7,.,TGCAGTGCTAGAAACAGTCGTCTTTTTTACGAGCAGTACTTC,CSARNSRLFYEQYF
TRBV7-8,.,TRBJ2-5,TRBD2,TGTGCCAGCAGCTTACCTGGGACTAGCGGGAGGGCTGGGGAGACCCAGTACTTC,CASSLPGTSGRAGETQYF
TRBV28,.,TRBJ2-5,.,TGTGCCAGCAGTTTAGCGGGGGACACCCAAGAGACCCAGTACTTC,CASSLAGDTQETQYF
TRBV12-3/TRBV12-4,many,TRBJ2-3,.,TGTGCCAGCAGACCCGCGACAGGCACCACAGATACGCAGTATTTT,CASRPATGTTDTQYF
TRBV29-1,.,TRBJ2-3,.,TGCAGCGTCTCGGGCCTAGTCGGCCCAAAATATACGCAGTATTTT,CSVSGLVGPKYTQYF
TRBV11-2,.,TRBJ2-1,.,TGTGCCAGCAGCTTAGGTACTATAAGCTCCTACAATGAGCAGTTCTTC,CASSLGTISSYNEQFF
TRBV20-1,.,TRBJ1-2,TRBD1,TGCAGTCTTCGGGACAGGGATGGCTATGGCTACACCTTC,CSLRDRDGYGYTF
TRBV10-3,few,TRBJ2-1,.,TGTGCCATCAGTCCGGGTCTCGCTCGTGGTGAGCAGTTCTTC,CAISPGLARGEQFF
TRBV6-1,few,TRBJ1-1,TRBD1,TGTGCCAGCAGTCAAACAGGGGGCGTAGGGAACACTGAAGCTTTCTTT,CASSQTGGVGNTEAFF
TRBV2,.,TRBJ2-5,.,TGTGCCAGCAGTGACGGGGGTTTCCAAGAGACCCAGTACTTC,CASSDGGFQETQYF
TRBV12-3/TRBV12-4,.,TRBJ1-6,.,TGTGCCAGCACCCCCGGTGGACGGATGGCTGCTTCACCCCTCCACTTT,CASTPGGRMAASPLHF
TRBV6-1,few,TRBJ1-6,TRBD1,TGTGCCAGCAGCCCGACAAGGACAGGCAATTCACCCCTCCACTTT,CASSPTRTGNSPLHF
TRBV20-1,.,TRBJ2-7,.,TGCAGTGCTAGTCCCCCAGAGGAGCCGTACGAGCAGTACTTC,CSASPPEEPYEQYF
TRBV5-1,many,TRBJ2-7,TRBD1,TGCGCCAGCAGCTTGGTTCTGGCAGGGGGCGCTTCTTCCTACGAGCAGTACTTC,CASSLVLAGGASSYEQYF
TRBV7-8,.,TRBJ2-3,.,TGTGCCAGCAGCCGCGACCCTACAGATACGCAGTATTTT,CASSRDPTDTQYF
TRBV24-1,few,TRBJ2-5,.,TGTGCCACCAGTGGGGTCTTGGCGGGAGAGACCCAGTACTTC,CATSGVLAGETQYF
TRBV5-1,many,TRBJ2-3,.,TGCGCCAGCAGCTTGGTGGGTACCAACACAGATACGCAGTATTTT,CASSLVGTNTDTQYF
TRBV29-1,.,TRBJ2-7,TRBD1,TGCAGCGTTGAGGTTGGACAGGGGGTTTCCTACGAGCAGTACTTC,CSVEVGQGVSYEQYF
TRBV7-7,.,TRBJ2-1,TRBD2,TGTGCCAGCAGCTCCACCACTAGCGGGCTCTCCTACAATGAGCAGTTCTTC,CASSSTTSGLSYNEQFF
TRBV11-1,few,TRBJ1-3,.,TGTGCCAGCAGCCGCGTATTTACGGACAGAGACTCTGGAAACACCATATATTTT,CASSRVFTDRDSGNTIYF
TRBV11-2,many,TRBJ1-1,.,TGTGCCAGCAGCCCCGAGGGGGGGTTCTTGAAAACTGAAGCTTTCTTT,CASSPEGGFLKTEAFF
TRBV20-1,few,TRBJ1-1,.,TGCAGTGCTAGAGATCGACAGAAGAACACTGAAGCTTTCTTT,CSARDRQKNTEAFF
TRBV27,few,TRBJ2-7,.,TGTGCCAGCAGACAACAGCGGGCCGACGCCTACGAGCAGTACTTC,CASRQQRADAYEQYF
TRBV18,.,TRBJ2-1,.,TGTGCCAGCTCACCAGGGCAGCAGTACAATGAGCAGTTCTTC,CASSPGQQYNEQFF
TRBV20-1,few,TRBJ1-6,.,TGCAGTGCTAGAGGGCAGCTTAATTCACCCCTCCACTTT,CSARGQLNSPLHF
TRBV3-1,.,TRBJ1-1,TRBD1,TGTGCCAGCAGCCATGACGGACAGGGGAACACTGAAGCTTTCTTT,CASSHDGQGNTEAFF
TRBV20-1,.,TRBJ1-1,.,TGCAGTGCGAGAAGGGGAGAAGCTTTCTTT,CSARRGEAFF
TRBV3-1,.,TRBJ2-2,.,TGTGCCAGCAGCCAAAAGGGCAGCTGGACCGGGGAGCTGTTTTTT,CASSQKGSWTGELFF
TRBV20-1,.,TRBJ1-2,TRBD1,TGCAGTGCCGCGGCCGGGACAGGCATTCTAGGTGGCTACACCTTC,CSAAAGTGILGGYTF
TRBV13,few,TRBJ1-1,TRBD1,TGTGCCAGCAGCATAAGGCAGGGGGTAGGCACTGAAGCTTTCTTT,CASSIRQGVGTEAFF
TRBV20-1,few,TRBJ1-2,.,TGCAGTGCTAGAGCGACGTCCGGCTATGGCTACACCTTC,CSARATSGYGYTF
TRBV7-2,few,TRBJ2-1,TRBD2,TGTGCCAGCAGCGTCGGGAGGGCCTATGAGCAGTTCTTC,CASSVGRAYEQFF
TRBV15,many,TRBJ2-2,.,TGTGCCACCAGCAGAGATCTTCCGCTAGTCAACACCGGGGAGCTGTTTTTT,CATSRDLPLVNTGELFF
TRBV21-1,many,TRBJ1-1,.,TGTGCCAGCAGCTTCTGGGGGTCGGTGGAAACTGAAGCTTTCTTT,CASSFWGSVETEAFF
TRBV7-8,.,TRBJ1-1,.,TGTGCCAGCAGCCCGGGCCCCCCCACTGAAGCTTTCTTT,CASSPGPPTEAFF
TRBV6-1,.,TRBJ2-1,.,TGTGCCAGCAGTGTAGGCCCGTTCAATGAGCAGTTCTTC,CASSVGPFNEQFF
TRBV20-1,few,TRBJ2-1,.,TGCAGTGTAGCGGAGCAGTTCTTC,CSVAEQFF
TRBV11-2,few,TRBJ2-3,.,TGTGCCAGCAGCGTACGGTCTAGTGCTAGCACAGATACGCAGTATTTT,CASSVRSSASTDTQYF
TRBV6-1,.,TRBJ2-1,TRBD1,TGTGCCAGCAGGAAGGGACAGAGCTCCTACAATGAGCAGTTCTTC,CASRKGQSSYNEQFF
TRBV6-1,.,TRBJ1-1,.,TGTGCCAGCAGTGAAGAAGACGAAGTGGTTACAGACCCGAACACTGAAGCTTTCTTT,CASSEEDEVVTDPNTEAFF
TRBV14,.,TRBJ2-4,TRBD2,TGTGCCAGCAGCCACTATGGCGCGGGAGAAAACATTCAGTACTTC,CASSHYGAGENIQYF
TRBV7-7,few,TRBJ2-1,.,TGTGCCAGCAGCTTGGAAGACGGGGATGAGCAGTTCTTC,CASSLEDGDEQFF
TRBV16,few,TRBJ2-1,.,TGTGCCAGCAGCCAGGGGATAACGGAGCAGTTCTTC,CASSQGITEQFF
TRBV18,many,TRBJ1-1,.,TGTGCCAGCTCACCCGAGTTGAACACTGAAGCTTTCTTT,CASSPELNTEAFF
TRBV29-1,few,TRBJ2-7,.,TGCAGCGTTGAAGGAAACGGTTACGAGCAGTACTTC,CSVEGNGYEQYF
TRBV18,few,TRBJ1-5,.,TGTGCCAGCTCCTCGGGGGGAGGAAATCAGCCCCAGCATTTT,CASSSGGGNQPQHF